A single sample gave rise to the 13 T cell receptor beta chains below, sequenced in a study of cytomegalovirus exposure and HLA in healthy donors. Assay used: immunoSEQ multiplex PCR; TCRdb lists only in-frame clones, some missing. The sample holds 220,000 or so clones; approximately 88% are singletons and the top ten take 11% to 15%. The sample consisted of PBMCs. All receptors come from a woman aged 25 to 39 in good health and CMV-seropositive.

The CDR3 region is CASSLGGRIYEQYF. For the CDR3, the DNA is TGTGCCAGCAGCTTAGGCGGGAGAATCTACGAGCAGTACTTC. This sequence joins TRBV7-9 and TRBJ2-7; 7 bases line up with TRBD2. The germline V gene encodes CDR1 SEHNR and CDR2 FQNEAQ (reference sequence). Trimming removed 1 base from V and 3 bases from J; junction bases left unmatched: 3. CDR3 size: 14 residues.

This chain joins TRBV30 and TRBJ2-7, with D perhaps TRBD1 or TRBD2 (5 bases each). The CDR3 consists of 14 residues. V lost 2 bases and J 0 bases, leaving 11 bases between the germline ends. CDR1 and CDR2 from the germline V gene are GTSNPN and SVGIG (reference sequence). In DNA form, the CDR3 reads TGTGCCTGGAGTCCATGGGGGAGCTCCTACGAGCAGTACTTC. Translating it yields CAWSPWGSSYEQYF. Filled out from reference TRBV30 and TRBJ2-7, the complete variable domain reads SQTIHQWPATLVQPVGSPLSLECTVEGTSNPNLYWYRQAAGRGLQLLFYSVGIGQISSEVPQNLSASRPQDRQFILSSKKLLLSDSGFYLCAWSPWGSSYEQYFGPGTRLTVT.

V and J are TRBV11-2 and TRBJ1-1; D perhaps matches TRBD1 (6 bases). Between the trimmed V and J ends, which lost 7 bases and 5 bases, there was a span of 17 bases. The CDR3 loop spans 14 amino acids. CDR1 and CDR2 (germline): SGHAT, FQNNGV. The CDR3 loop is CASNVQGSITEAFF. The CDR3 DNA reads as TGTGCCAGCAACGTACAGGGATCGATAACTGAAGCTTTCTTT.

The chain employs TRBV27 and TRBJ2-1; TRBD2 matches at 8 bases. V trimming: 0 bases; J trimming: 4 bases; junction bases outside the gene matches: 5. Germline CDR1 is MNHEY and CDR2 is SMNVEV (reference sequence). The CDR3 length is 16 residues. The CDR3 is CASSLSPSGLYNEQFF. The CDR3 DNA reads TGTGCCAGCAGTTTATCTCCTAGCGGGCTATACAATGAGCAGTTCTTC.

The CDR3 loop reads CASSLGTGGNYGYTF. The CDR3 bases are TGCGCCAGCAGCCTAGGGACAGGGGGGAACTATGGCTACACCTTC. V and J are TRBV5-1 and TRBJ1-2, with TRBD1 identical over 11 bases. Per the germline V gene, CDR1 is SGHRS and CDR2 is YFSETQ. Trimming at V came to 4 bases and at J to 2 bases, leaving 4 bases not matched to a gene. CDR3 length equals 15 residues.

This chain uses TRBV30 with TRBJ2-3; no clear D. Trimming took off 0 bases at V and 2 bases at J, with 6 bases between the two ends. This CDR3 comprises 13 residues. CDR1 and CDR2 (germline): GTSNPN, SVGIG (reference sequence). CDR3 sequence reads: CAWSVMVTDTQYF. The CDR3 coding sequence is TGTGCCTGGAGTGTAATGGTCACAGATACGCAGTATTTT.

This clone was recorded many times. This chain connects TRBV4-3 to TRBJ2-2; D uncertain. There are 16 residues in the CDR3. V lost 0 bases, J lost 4 bases, and 12 bases lay in between. The germline V gene encodes CDR1 LGHNA and CDR2 YSLEER. CDR3 DNA: TGCGCCAGCAGCCAAGATTTCTCCGCGGCCACCGGGGAGCTGTTTTTT. This gives the protein CASSQDFSAATGELFF.

The gene calls are TRBV10-1 and TRBJ2-7, with 13 bases fitting TRBD2. In germline, CDR1 is WNHNN, CDR2 SYGVQD (reference sequence). Trimming took 6 bases from V and 7 from J; bases not matched to a gene: 9. This CDR3 has 15 residues. In DNA, the CDR3 is TGCGCCAGCAGCGATCGGACTAGCGGGAGAGGGGAGCAGTACTTC. The encoded protein is CASSDRTSGRGEQYF.

A few counts support this clone. V is TRBV4-2 and J is TRBJ1-1, with D possibly TRBD1 on 6 matching bases. V gave up 0 bases and J gave up 7 bases, with 18 bases separating them. This CDR3 region has 16 residues. Germline assignment: CDR1 LGHNA and CDR2 YNFKEQ. CDR3 coding DNA: TGTGCCAGCAGCCAAGAGGGTCCCGGGGGCGGTGGTGAAGCTTTCTTT. Translation gives CASSQEGPGGGGEAFF.

This clone was counted a few times. The chain is built from TRBV14 and TRBJ2-7, with D tentatively TRBD2 (6 bases). The length of the CDR3 is 15 residues. CDR1 is SGHDN and CDR2 is FVKESK in the germline V gene. Between the trimmed V and J ends, which lost 2 bases and 4 bases, there was a span of 15 bases. In nucleotides, the CDR3 is TGTGCCAGCAGCCAATCTCCCCCTAGCGCGTACGAGCAGTACTTC. Translated, it gives CASSQSPPSAYEQYF.

The CDR3 here is CASSQVMGSSSYNEQFF. CDR3 bases: TGTGCCAGCAGCCAAGTTATGGGCTCCAGCTCCTACAATGAGCAGTTCTTC. The chain links TRBV4-2 to TRBJ2-1; D uncertain. The CDR3 sequence is 17 residues long. Germline V gives CDR1 LGHNA, CDR2 YNFKEQ. Trimming shortened V by 1 base and J by 0 bases, and 13 bases separated the two germline ends.

Of note for this clone: One end of the junction varies from germline; a read error may be responsible. This sequence joins TRBV2 and TRBJ1-1; D is perhaps TRBD1 (5 bases). This CDR3 is 12 amino acids long. CDR1 and CDR2 from the germline V gene are SNHLY and FYNNEI. The DNA of the CDR3 is TGTGCCAGCAGGCCGGGGGGACCTGACGCTTTCTTT. It is translated as CASRPGGPDAFF. Together with reference TRBV2 and TRBJ1-1, the CDR3 gives the full variable domain: EPEVTQTPSHQVTQMGQEVILRCVPISNHLYFYWYRQILGQKVEFLVSFYNNEISEKSEIFDDQFSVERPDGSNFTLKIRSTKLEDSAMYFCASRPGGPDAFFGQGTRLTVV.

Here the CDR3 reads CASRASGGIEAFF. CDR3 in DNA: TGTGCCAGCAGAGCCTCAGGGGGCATTGAAGCTTTCTTT. V gene TRBV28 combines with J gene TRBJ1-1, with 8 nucleotides matching TRBD1. This CDR3 has 13 residues. The V segment lost 6 bases and the J segment 7 bases; nucleotides outside the gene matches: 7. Germline values: CDR1 MDHEN, CDR2 SYDVKM.